The 5 T cell receptor beta chains below were found in one sample sequenced in a study of T cells in Graves' hyperthyroidism and ophthalmopathy. Amplification targeted TCR beta CDR3 regions from RNA transcripts. The primer set for the first-round RT-PCR of the TCR CDR3 was HTBI. From the multiplex PCR reads, TCRdb called clonotypes with MiXCR, one entry per CDR3 protein. Among about 740,000 distinct CDR3 sequences listed, 12% to 15% were seen once. Source material: blood. The source is a woman between 18 and 29 years old with Graves' hyperthyroidism.

The chain links TRBV7-6 to TRBJ2-7; 8 nucleotides match TRBD1. The CDR3 consists of 15 residues. Germline V CDR1 and CDR2: SGHVS, FNYEAQ. Germline trimming cut 5 bases from V and 2 bases from J; bases unmatched to any gene: 8. The CDR3 nucleotides are TGTGCCAGCAGCCCTCGACAGGGGTCAACCTACGAGCAGTACTTC. It specifies CASSPRQGSTYEQYF.

Worth noting for this clonotype: This clone may be a read error of a much larger clone one base away. This chain uses TRBV7-9 with TRBJ1-2; D gene ambiguous. Trimming shortened V by 10 bases and J by 0 bases, and 18 bases separated the two germline ends. Germline CDR1 and CDR2: SEHNR and FQNEAQ (reference sequence). There are 15 residues in the CDR3. The chain's CDR3 is CATMGLTVANYGYTF. The CDR3 nucleotides are TGTGCCACCATGGGATTGACCGTGGCTAACTATGGCTACACCTTC.

This clonotype appeared many times. CDR3 coding DNA: TGTGCCAGCAGCTTAGCGAGCCAAGGCTCTGGAAACACCATATATTTT. This codes for CASSLASQGSGNTIYF. The V and J genes are TRBV7-2 and TRBJ1-3; D is unresolved. Germline-derived CDR1 and CDR2 are SGHTA and FQGNSA. This CDR3 spans 16 amino acids. The V and J ends lost 0 bases and 0 bases respectively, with 9 bases between them. The full variable domain, completed using reference TRBV7-2 and TRBJ1-3, is GAGVSQSPSNKVTEKGKDVELRCDPISGHTALYWYRQSLGQGLEFLIYFQGNSAPDKSGLPSDRFSAERTGGSVSTLTIQRTQQEDSAVYLCASSLASQGSGNTIYFGEGSWLTVV.

This clonotype has at least ten counts. The gene calls are TRBV18 and TRBJ1-2; no definite D call. Trimming stripped 3 bases from V and 2 bases from J, with 7 bases between. Per the germline V gene, CDR1 is KGHSH and CDR2 is LQKENI. The CDR3 sequence is 13 residues long. This CDR3 reads CASSPTVNYGYTF. The CDR3 DNA reads as TGTGCCAGCTCACCCACAGTAAACTATGGCTACACCTTC.

This clonotype was seen a few times. This rearrangement joins TRBV4-3 to TRBJ1-3; D not certain. The CDR3 has 14 amino acids. Per the germline V gene, CDR1 is LGHNA and CDR2 is YSLEER. The ends were cut back, 3 bases at V and 0 bases at J, with 6 bases in the middle. The CDR3 sequence: CASSQSRSGNTIYF. As DNA, the CDR3 is TGCGCCAGCAGCCAGAGTCGCTCTGGAAACACCATATATTTT.